This is a list of T cell receptor beta chains from one sample in a study of cytomegalovirus exposure and HLA in healthy donors. Measured with immunoSEQ multiplex PCR; TCRdb has only the in-frame clones, and not every one. The sample shows some 150,000 clones, 70% to 80% of them seen only once. The material sequenced was PBMCs. The receptors were sampled from a male donor in good health and CMV-seronegative. CDR3s include the opening cysteine and the closing phenylalanine or tryptophan. Fields, in order: D gene, J gene, clone size, V gene, CDR3 DNA, CDR3 protein. D genes are given only for firm matches. Clone size is stated in some rows and not others, as once, few, many or a class when expanded.

d_gene: TRBD1; j_gene: TRBJ1-4; abundance: once; v_gene: TRBV13; CDR3nt: TGTGCCAGCAGCTTGGGCATGGGACCACTCCCAGGGGGCGGGAAAAAACTGTTTTTT; CDR3aa: CASSLGMGPLPGGGKKLFF
d_gene: .; j_gene: TRBJ1-2; abundance: .; v_gene: TRBV20-1; CDR3nt: TGCAGTGCTAGAAGGGGCTATGGCTACACCTTC; CDR3aa: CSARRGYGYTF
d_gene: TRBD1; j_gene: TRBJ1-2; abundance: .; v_gene: TRBV27; CDR3nt: TGTGCCAGCAGAGACCTACAGGGGAGACCCTATGGCTACACCTTC; CDR3aa: CASRDLQGRPYGYTF
d_gene: .; j_gene: TRBJ2-7; abundance: .; v_gene: TRBV5-1; CDR3nt: TGCGCCAGCAGCTTGGCCGGTGACATTTACGAGCAGTACTTC; CDR3aa: CASSLAGDIYEQYF
d_gene: TRBD2; j_gene: TRBJ2-3; abundance: .; v_gene: TRBV4-1; CDR3nt: TGCGCCAGCAGCCAGGAAGGAGGACTAGCGGGAGATACGCAGTATTTT; CDR3aa: CASSQEGGLAGDTQYF
d_gene: TRBD2; j_gene: TRBJ2-1; abundance: once; v_gene: TRBV5-1; CDR3nt: TGCGCCAGCGGACTAGCCAATGAGCAGTTCTTC; CDR3aa: CASGLANEQFF
d_gene: .; j_gene: TRBJ2-2; abundance: .; v_gene: TRBV19; CDR3nt: TGTGCCAGTAGTATCAAAGCGATCACCGGGGAGCTGTTTTTT; CDR3aa: CASSIKAITGELFF
d_gene: .; j_gene: TRBJ2-6; abundance: once; v_gene: TRBV9; CDR3nt: TGTGCCAGCAGCTCCGACTGGTCTGGGGCCAACGTCCTGACTTTC; CDR3aa: CASSSDWSGANVLTF
d_gene: .; j_gene: TRBJ1-5; abundance: .; v_gene: TRBV7-2; CDR3nt: TGTGCCAGCAGCTTAGAATTGGGGGCCCCTCAGCCCCAGCATTTT; CDR3aa: CASSLELGAPQPQHF
d_gene: TRBD2; j_gene: TRBJ2-1; abundance: .; v_gene: TRBV19; CDR3nt: TGTGCCAGTACCCTGACCAGCGGGGACTACAATGAGCAGTTCTTC; CDR3aa: CASTLTSGDYNEQFF
d_gene: TRBD2; j_gene: TRBJ2-7; abundance: few; v_gene: TRBV28; CDR3nt: TGTGCCAGCAGTTTAAATAGCGGGAGCCTGTACGAGCAGTACTTC; CDR3aa: CASSLNSGSLYEQYF
d_gene: TRBD1; j_gene: TRBJ2-7; abundance: .; v_gene: TRBV2; CDR3nt: TGTGCCAGGAGCACAGGGGGGTACGAGCAGTACTTC; CDR3aa: CARSTGGYEQYF
d_gene: .; j_gene: TRBJ2-7; abundance: .; v_gene: TRBV30; CDR3nt: TGTGCCTGGAAGAGGAGCTCCTACGAGCAGTACTTC; CDR3aa: CAWKRSSYEQYF
d_gene: .; j_gene: TRBJ1-1; abundance: .; v_gene: TRBV7-3; CDR3nt: TGTGCCAGCAGCTTAGGAGGGTTGAACACTGAAGCTTTCTTT; CDR3aa: CASSLGGLNTEAFF
d_gene: TRBD2; j_gene: TRBJ2-7; abundance: .; v_gene: TRBV7-2; CDR3nt: TGTGCCAGCAGCTTAGCGGGGACTAGCGGGTCCTACGAGCAGTACTTC; CDR3aa: CASSLAGTSGSYEQYF
d_gene: .; j_gene: TRBJ1-5; abundance: few; v_gene: TRBV6-6; CDR3nt: TGTGCCAGCAGTCTATCGACAGATCAGCCCCAGCATTTT; CDR3aa: CASSLSTDQPQHF
d_gene: .; j_gene: TRBJ1-1; abundance: .; v_gene: TRBV11-2; CDR3nt: TGTGCCAGCAGCTTAGATGTCAGGACACCGGTTTACTTCTTT; CDR3aa: CASSLDVRTPVYFF
d_gene: TRBD2; j_gene: TRBJ2-7; abundance: .; v_gene: TRBV30; CDR3nt: TGTGCCTGGAGTGCGGGAGGGGCCACCTACGAGCAGTACTTC; CDR3aa: CAWSAGGATYEQYF
d_gene: TRBD1; j_gene: TRBJ1-5; abundance: .; v_gene: TRBV9; CDR3nt: TGTGCCAGCAGCCCGGGACAGGGGGCCACCAATCAGCCCCAGCATTTT; CDR3aa: CASSPGQGATNQPQHF
d_gene: TRBD2; j_gene: TRBJ2-3; abundance: .; v_gene: TRBV29-1; CDR3nt: TGCAGCGTTGAAGTCCCCGGGACTACCACGCAGTATTTT; CDR3aa: CSVEVPGTTTQYF
d_gene: .; j_gene: TRBJ2-2; abundance: .; v_gene: TRBV4-3; CDR3nt: TGCGCCAGCAGCCAACGTGTCGCCGGGGAGCTGTTTTTT; CDR3aa: CASSQRVAGELFF
d_gene: TRBD1; j_gene: TRBJ1-2; abundance: .; v_gene: TRBV7-9; CDR3nt: TGTGCCAGCAGCTTAGGCCGGACAGGGTGGAGGGGCTACACCTTC; CDR3aa: CASSLGRTGWRGYTF
d_gene: .; j_gene: TRBJ1-2; abundance: .; v_gene: TRBV9; CDR3nt: TGTGCCAGCACCCGCACGGACACTAACTATGGCTACACCTTC; CDR3aa: CASTRTDTNYGYTF
d_gene: TRBD1; j_gene: TRBJ1-5; abundance: few; v_gene: TRBV28; CDR3nt: TGTGCCAGCAGTTCAGGGGGTAACAATCAGCCCCAGCATTTT; CDR3aa: CASSSGGNNQPQHF
d_gene: TRBD1; j_gene: TRBJ2-7; abundance: .; v_gene: TRBV12-5; CDR3nt: TGTGCTAGTGGTTTGGTACGGGACAGTTCTTCCTACGAGCAGTACTTC; CDR3aa: CASGLVRDSSSYEQYF
d_gene: .; j_gene: TRBJ2-7; abundance: .; v_gene: TRBV14; CDR3nt: TGTGCCAGCAGCCAAGATTTGTCCGGTGAGCAGTACTTC; CDR3aa: CASSQDLSGEQYF
d_gene: TRBD1; j_gene: TRBJ1-1; abundance: .; v_gene: TRBV7-2; CDR3nt: TGTGCCAGCAGCTCGGACAGGGGGCGTATTGAAGCTTTCTTT; CDR3aa: CASSSDRGRIEAFF
d_gene: .; j_gene: TRBJ1-2; abundance: .; v_gene: TRBV7-2; CDR3nt: TGTGCCAGCAGCTTAGTATTTCCAGGGGACTATGGCTACACCTTC; CDR3aa: CASSLVFPGDYGYTF
d_gene: TRBD1; j_gene: TRBJ1-2; abundance: .; v_gene: TRBV6-5; CDR3nt: TGTGCCAGCAGTTACTCGAGACAGGGCTATGGCTACACCTTC; CDR3aa: CASSYSRQGYGYTF
d_gene: .; j_gene: TRBJ1-2; abundance: .; v_gene: TRBV7-9; CDR3nt: TGTGCCAGCAGCCAACCTCCGGGGGTTGGAAGGGGCTACACCTTC; CDR3aa: CASSQPPGVGRGYTF
d_gene: .; j_gene: TRBJ1-2; abundance: few; v_gene: TRBV6-5; CDR3nt: TGTGCCAGCAGGGGGCCTCAAGCGAACTATGGCTACACCTTC; CDR3aa: CASRGPQANYGYTF
d_gene: TRBD2; j_gene: TRBJ2-2; abundance: .; v_gene: TRBV5-4; CDR3nt: TGTGCCAGCAGCTTGAGTCTAGCGGGAGGCCCCCAGTCCCGCACCGGGGAGCTGTTTTTT; CDR3aa: CASSLSLAGGPQSRTGELFF
d_gene: TRBD2; j_gene: TRBJ2-5; abundance: once; v_gene: TRBV9; CDR3nt: TGTGCCAGCAGCGCGGGACTAGCTTGGGAGACCCAGTACTTC; CDR3aa: CASSAGLAWETQYF
d_gene: TRBD1; j_gene: TRBJ1-2; abundance: .; v_gene: TRBV15; CDR3nt: TGTGCCACCAGCAGAGCGGACAGGGTCTCTTCTGGCTACACCTTC; CDR3aa: CATSRADRVSSGYTF
d_gene: .; j_gene: TRBJ2-7; abundance: few; v_gene: TRBV6-1; CDR3nt: TGTGCCAGCAGCTCCCGGGCCGGACACTACGAGCAGTACTTC; CDR3aa: CASSSRAGHYEQYF
d_gene: .; j_gene: TRBJ1-2; abundance: .; v_gene: TRBV18; CDR3nt: TGTGCCAGCTCACCGGAACAGGGTAATGGCTACACCTTC; CDR3aa: CASSPEQGNGYTF
d_gene: .; j_gene: TRBJ1-2; abundance: .; v_gene: TRBV28; CDR3nt: TGTGCCAGCATCCCTGGAGGGGGAGGGGGCTACACCTTC; CDR3aa: CASIPGGGGGYTF
d_gene: .; j_gene: TRBJ2-1; abundance: .; v_gene: TRBV9; CDR3nt: TGTGCCAGCAGCGTAGGGCAGGGAACCTACAATGAGCAGTTCTTC; CDR3aa: CASSVGQGTYNEQFF
d_gene: TRBD2; j_gene: TRBJ2-2; abundance: .; v_gene: TRBV7-6; CDR3nt: TGTGCCAGCAGCTTTGTAGCGGGAGGGCCAGTCACCGGGGAGCTGTTTTTT; CDR3aa: CASSFVAGGPVTGELFF
d_gene: .; j_gene: TRBJ1-4; abundance: .; v_gene: TRBV18; CDR3nt: TGTGCCAGCTCACCAGATGCGGTTAATAATGAAAAACTGTTTTTT; CDR3aa: CASSPDAVNNEKLFF
d_gene: .; j_gene: TRBJ2-1; abundance: few; v_gene: TRBV7-6; CDR3nt: TGTGCCAGCAGCTTTTGGCAGGGGTCCTACAATGAGCAGTTCTTC; CDR3aa: CASSFWQGSYNEQFF
d_gene: .; j_gene: TRBJ2-2; abundance: once; v_gene: TRBV18; CDR3nt: TGTGCCAGCTCACCACAGCCGGTGGAGGGAGGGGAGCTGTTTTTT; CDR3aa: CASSPQPVEGGELFF
d_gene: TRBD1; j_gene: TRBJ1-6; abundance: .; v_gene: TRBV25-1; CDR3nt: TGTGCCAGCAGTGAGTCAGGGGGAGATAATTCACCCCTCCACTTT; CDR3aa: CASSESGGDNSPLHF
d_gene: TRBD1; j_gene: TRBJ1-6; abundance: .; v_gene: TRBV16; CDR3nt: TGTGCCAGCAGCCAATCCGGGACAGGGAGGGCACCCCTCCACTTT; CDR3aa: CASSQSGTGRAPLHF
d_gene: TRBD2; j_gene: TRBJ2-1; abundance: .; v_gene: TRBV30; CDR3nt: TGTGCCTGGAGTGTGTTAGCGGGACAAAATGAGCAGTTCTTC; CDR3aa: CAWSVLAGQNEQFF
d_gene: TRBD2; j_gene: TRBJ2-7; abundance: .; v_gene: TRBV9; CDR3nt: TGTGCCAGCAGCCGCGGACTAGCGGCAGACTCCTACGAGCAGTACTTC; CDR3aa: CASSRGLAADSYEQYF
d_gene: .; j_gene: TRBJ1-1; abundance: once; v_gene: TRBV5-1; CDR3nt: TGCGCCAGCAGAGAAGCGGGGGCAATGAACACTGAAGCTTTCTTT; CDR3aa: CASREAGAMNTEAFF
d_gene: TRBD2; j_gene: TRBJ2-7; abundance: .; v_gene: TRBV15; CDR3nt: TGTGCCACCAGCTTATCCTCCGGGACTAGCGGGAGGGCCCTCTACGAGCAGTACTTC; CDR3aa: CATSLSSGTSGRALYEQYF
d_gene: .; j_gene: TRBJ1-5; abundance: .; v_gene: TRBV10-3; CDR3nt: TGTGCCATCAGGCCGGACGGAGGACAGCCCCAGCATTTT; CDR3aa: CAIRPDGGQPQHF